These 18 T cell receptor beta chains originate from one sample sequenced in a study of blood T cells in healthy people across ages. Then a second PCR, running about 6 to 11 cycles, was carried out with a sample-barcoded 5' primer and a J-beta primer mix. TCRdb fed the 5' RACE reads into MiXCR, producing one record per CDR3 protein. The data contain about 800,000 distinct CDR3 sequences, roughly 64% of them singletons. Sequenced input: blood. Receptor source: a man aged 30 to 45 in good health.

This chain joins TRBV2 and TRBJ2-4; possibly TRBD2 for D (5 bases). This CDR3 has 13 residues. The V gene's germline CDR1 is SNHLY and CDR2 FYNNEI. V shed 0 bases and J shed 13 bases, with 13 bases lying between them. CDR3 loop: CASSEAGGGWQYF. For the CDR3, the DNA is TGTGCCAGCAGTGAAGCAGGAGGCGGCTGGCAGTACTTC.

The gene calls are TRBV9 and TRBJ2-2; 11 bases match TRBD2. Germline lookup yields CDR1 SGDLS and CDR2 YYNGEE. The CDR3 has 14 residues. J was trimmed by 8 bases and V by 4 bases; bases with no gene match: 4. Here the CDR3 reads CASSPRLAGGELFF. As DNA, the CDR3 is TGTGCCAGCAGCCCCAGACTAGCGGGAGGGGAGCTGTTTTTT.

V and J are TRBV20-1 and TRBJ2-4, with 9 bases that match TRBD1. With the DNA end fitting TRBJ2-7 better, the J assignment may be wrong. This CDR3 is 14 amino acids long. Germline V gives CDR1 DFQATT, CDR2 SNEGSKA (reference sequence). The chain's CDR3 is CSAPTGQGRYEQYF. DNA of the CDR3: TGCAGTGCCCCGACCGGACAGGGGCGCTACGAGCAGTACTTC.

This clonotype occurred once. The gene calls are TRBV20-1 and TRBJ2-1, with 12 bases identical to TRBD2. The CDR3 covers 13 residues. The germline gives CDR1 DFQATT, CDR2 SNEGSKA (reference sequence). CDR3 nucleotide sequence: TGCAGCGTGACTAGCGGGAGTGTGGTTGAGCAGTTCTTC. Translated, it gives CSVTSGSVVEQFF.

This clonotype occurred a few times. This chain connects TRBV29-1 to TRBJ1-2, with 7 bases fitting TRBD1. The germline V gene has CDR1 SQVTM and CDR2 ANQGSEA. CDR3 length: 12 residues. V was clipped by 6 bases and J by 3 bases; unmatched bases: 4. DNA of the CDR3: TGCAGCGTCCGACAGGGTGACTATGGCTACACCTTC. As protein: CSVRQGDYGYTF.

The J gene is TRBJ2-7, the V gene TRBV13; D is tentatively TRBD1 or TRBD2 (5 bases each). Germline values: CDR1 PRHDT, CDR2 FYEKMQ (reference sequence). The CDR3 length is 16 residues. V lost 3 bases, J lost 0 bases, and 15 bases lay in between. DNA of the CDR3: TGTGCCAGCAGCTTTGGTCGGGGCCCAAGCTCCTACGAGCAGTACTTC. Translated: CASSFGRGPSSYEQYF.

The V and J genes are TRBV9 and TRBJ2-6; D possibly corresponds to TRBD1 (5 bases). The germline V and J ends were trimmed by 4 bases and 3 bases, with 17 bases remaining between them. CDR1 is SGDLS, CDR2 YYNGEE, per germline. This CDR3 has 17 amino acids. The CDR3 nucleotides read TGTGCCAGCAGCTTCGCAGGGTTTGCGAGTGGGGCCAACGTCCTGACTTTC. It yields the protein CASSFAGFASGANVLTF.

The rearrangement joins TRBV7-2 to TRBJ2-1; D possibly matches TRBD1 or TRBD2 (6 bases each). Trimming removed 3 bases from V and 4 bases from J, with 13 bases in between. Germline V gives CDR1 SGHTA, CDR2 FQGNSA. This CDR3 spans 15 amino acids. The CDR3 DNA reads TGTGCCAGCAGCTTGACGAGGGGGGCGTACAATGAGCAGTTCTTC. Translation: CASSLTRGAYNEQFF.

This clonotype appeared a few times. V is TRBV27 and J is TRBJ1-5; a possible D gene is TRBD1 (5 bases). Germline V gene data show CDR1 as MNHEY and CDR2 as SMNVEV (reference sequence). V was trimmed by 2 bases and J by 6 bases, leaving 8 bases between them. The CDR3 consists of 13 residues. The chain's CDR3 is CASSLVGAQPQHF. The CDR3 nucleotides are TGTGCCAGCAGTTTAGTTGGGGCTCAGCCCCAGCATTTT.

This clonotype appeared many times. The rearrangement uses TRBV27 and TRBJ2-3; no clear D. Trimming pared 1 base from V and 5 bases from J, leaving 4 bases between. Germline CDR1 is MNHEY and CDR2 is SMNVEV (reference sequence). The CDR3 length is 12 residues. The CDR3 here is CASSLLGDTQYF. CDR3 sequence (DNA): TGTGCCAGCAGTTTATTAGGAGATACGCAGTATTTT.

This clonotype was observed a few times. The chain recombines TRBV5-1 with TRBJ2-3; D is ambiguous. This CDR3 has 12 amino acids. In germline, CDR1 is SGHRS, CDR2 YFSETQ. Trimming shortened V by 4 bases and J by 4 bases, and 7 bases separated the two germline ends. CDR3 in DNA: TGCGCCAGCAGCCGAGACTCAGATACGCAGTATTTT. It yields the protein CASSRDSDTQYF.

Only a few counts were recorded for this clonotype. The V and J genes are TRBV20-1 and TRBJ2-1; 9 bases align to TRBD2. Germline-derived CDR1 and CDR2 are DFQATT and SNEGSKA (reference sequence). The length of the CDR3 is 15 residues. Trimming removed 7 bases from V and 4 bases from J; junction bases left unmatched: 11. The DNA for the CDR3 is TGCAGTGGAGAAGTAGCGGGAGTTCTATACAATGAGCAGTTCTTC. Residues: CSGEVAGVLYNEQFF.

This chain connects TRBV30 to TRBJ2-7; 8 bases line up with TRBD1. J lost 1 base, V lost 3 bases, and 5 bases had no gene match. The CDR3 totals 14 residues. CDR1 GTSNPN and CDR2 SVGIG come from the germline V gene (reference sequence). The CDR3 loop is CAWRGQGASYEQYF. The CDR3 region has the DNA TGTGCCTGGAGAGGGCAGGGGGCTTCCTACGAGCAGTACTTC.

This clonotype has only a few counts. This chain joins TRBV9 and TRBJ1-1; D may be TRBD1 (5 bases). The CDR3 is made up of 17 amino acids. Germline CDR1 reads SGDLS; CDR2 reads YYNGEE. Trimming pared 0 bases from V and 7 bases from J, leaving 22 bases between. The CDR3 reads CASSVGGSRRRGDEAFF. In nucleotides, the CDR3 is TGTGCCAGCAGCGTAGGGGGATCCCGACGCCGGGGGGATGAAGCTTTCTTT. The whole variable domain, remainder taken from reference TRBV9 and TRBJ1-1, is DSGVTQTPKHLITATGQRVTLRCSPRSGDLSVYWYQQSLDQGLQFLIQYYNGEERAKGNILERFSAQQFPDLHSELNLSSLELGDSALYFCASSVGGSRRRGDEAFFGQGTRLTVV.

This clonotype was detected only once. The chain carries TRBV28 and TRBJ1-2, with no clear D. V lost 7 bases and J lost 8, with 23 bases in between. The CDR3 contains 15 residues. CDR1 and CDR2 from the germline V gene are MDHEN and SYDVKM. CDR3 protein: CASTESRGGLRGYTF. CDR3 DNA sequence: TGTGCCAGCACCGAGAGTCGAGGAGGCCTGAGGGGCTACACCTTC.

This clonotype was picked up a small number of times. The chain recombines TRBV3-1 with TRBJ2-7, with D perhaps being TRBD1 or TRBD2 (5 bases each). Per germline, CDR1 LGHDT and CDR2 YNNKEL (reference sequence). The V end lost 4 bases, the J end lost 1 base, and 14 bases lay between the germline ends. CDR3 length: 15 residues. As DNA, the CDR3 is TGTGCCAGCAGCCCACCCGGGACGGGATCCTACGAGCAGTACTTC. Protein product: CASSPPGTGSYEQYF.

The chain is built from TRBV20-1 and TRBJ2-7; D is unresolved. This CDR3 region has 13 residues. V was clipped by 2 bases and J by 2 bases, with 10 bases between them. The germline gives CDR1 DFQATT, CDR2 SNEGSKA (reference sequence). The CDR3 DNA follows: TGCAGTGCTAGACTGGTTAGTGCCTACGAGCAGTACTTC. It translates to CSARLVSAYEQYF.

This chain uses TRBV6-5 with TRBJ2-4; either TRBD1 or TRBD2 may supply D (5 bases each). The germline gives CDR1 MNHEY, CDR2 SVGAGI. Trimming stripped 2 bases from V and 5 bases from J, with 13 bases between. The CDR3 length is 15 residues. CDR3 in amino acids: CASSYTGAEENIQYF. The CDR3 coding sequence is TGTGCCAGCAGTTACACCGGGGCTGAGGAAAACATTCAGTACTTC.